The present entry profiles one T cell receptor (beta chain) with its context. Its antigen remains unidentified. The entry originates in a study of beta chain features in type 1 diabetes. Reverse transcription of all isolated RNA meant that expressed TCRB transcripts were sequenced. Assay used: immunoSEQ multiplex PCR; TCRdb lists only in-frame clones, some missing. The data hold hundreds of thousands of clones, with 13% observed a single time. A single heparinised draw of roughly 0.11 L on average was taken per donor. Sorted cells reached over 95% purity in every population. Germline values: CDR1 LGHNA, CDR2 YNFKEQ. The CDR3 totals 14 residues. V lost 2 bases and J lost 3; bases outside the gene matches: 3. Study findings and constraints: Among all four CD4+ subsets, Type 1 diabetes patients had TCRB CDR3s that were moderately but significantly shorter.

The sample comprised naive CD4+ T cells from blood. The chain links TRBV4-2 to TRBJ2-7, with TRBD1 identical over 8 bases. The origin of this receptor is a man younger than 30 with type 1 diabetes. CDR3 region: CASSQTGGIYEQYF. CDR3 nucleotides: TGTGCCAGCAGCCAAACAGGGGGTATCTACGAGCAGTACTTC.